This T cell receptor beta chain was sequenced during a study of T cell changes during pregnancy in multiple sclerosis. The method was immunoSEQ multiplex PCR; TCRdb's version includes in-frame clones alone and lacks a portion of them. This table has 60,000 or so clones, about 88% appearing once. Trimming left V 3 bases short and J 1 base short, with 12 bases between. This CDR3 is 15 amino acids long. Germline CDR1 and CDR2: WSHSY and SAAADI. The V call is TRBV10-2, the J call TRBJ2-5, with D tentatively TRBD2 (5 bases). The source of this sequence is a female donor with multiple sclerosis, enrolled in a pregnancy study. The sequencing used peripheral blood, collected in the first trimester of pregnancy. The CDR3: CASSDSGAAQETQYF. DNA of the CDR3: TGCGCCAGCAGTGACAGTGGAGCGGCCCAAGAGACCCAGTACTTC.